This T cell receptor beta chain was documented in a study of cytomegalovirus exposure and HLA in healthy donors. Notes on the study in general: Cytomegalovirus-associated TCR beta chains were listed, numbering some 150. A later analysis linked a missense variant in DCLRE1C to the trimming of TCR beta V and J genes. Later analysis suggested most CMV-associated TCR beta chains were HLA-restricted.

Unrecorded immune exposure was likely among donors, who were nominally healthy when sampled. V lost 1 base to trimming and J lost 0 bases, with 12 bases between them. From germline, CDR1 is SGHNT and CDR2 YENEEA. The CDR3 extends over 17 amino acids. The study ran its PCR with 60 Vbeta and 13 Jbeta primers. The assay was immunoSEQ multiplex PCR, and TCRdb's table has in-frame clones only and misses some. The profile shows under 110,000 clones, roughly 82% of them singletons. In regard to this clone: Its specificity is not known.

This chain joins TRBV11-3 and TRBJ2-2; possibly TRBD2 for D (5 bases). The origin of this receptor is a man aged 50 to 60 in good health and CMV-seronegative. Sequencing input: PBMCs. The CDR3 here is CASSLGGLDANTGELFF. The CDR3 DNA reads as TGTGCCAGCAGCTTAGGAGGACTGGACGCGAACACCGGGGAGCTGTTTTTT.